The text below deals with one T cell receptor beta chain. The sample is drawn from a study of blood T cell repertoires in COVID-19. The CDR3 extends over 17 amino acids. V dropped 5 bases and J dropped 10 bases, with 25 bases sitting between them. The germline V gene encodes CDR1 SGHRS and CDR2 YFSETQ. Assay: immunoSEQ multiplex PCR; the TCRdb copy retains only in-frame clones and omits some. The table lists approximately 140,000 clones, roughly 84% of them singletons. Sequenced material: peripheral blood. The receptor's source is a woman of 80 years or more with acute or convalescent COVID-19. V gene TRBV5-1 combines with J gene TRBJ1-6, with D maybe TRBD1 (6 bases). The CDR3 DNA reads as TGCGCCAGCAGAACAGACCCCGACAGGAGTTACGGGTCACCCCTCCACTTT. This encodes CASRTDPDRSYGSPLHF.